The 8 T cell receptor beta chains below were found in one sample sequenced in a study of blood T cell repertoires in COVID-19 (dated by TCRdb to 2018 to 2020). Libraries came from the immunoSEQ multiplex PCR assay. This is the immuneACCESS table as TCRdb keeps it, with only in-frame sequences that have V and J called. A part of the clones is gone; compared with another copy, unresolved V genes explain less than half, and the rest is unexplained. The sample table holds just under 95,000 clones, of which 80% were seen once. In total, the top ten clones hold around 17% of the sample. The sequenced sample consisted of peripheral blood. The receptors shown here come from a human donor in a cohort sampled during active COVID-19.

Concerning this clone: Distinct nucleotide sequences in the sample also encode this CDR3. The chain uses TRBV3-1 (or the pseudogene TRBV3-2) and TRBJ1-6; 9 nucleotides match TRBD1. With V trimmed by 1 base and J by 7 bases, 2 bases remained unmatched. Germline loops: CDR1 LGHDT, CDR2 YNNKEL (reference sequence). The CDR3 spans 15 residues. Here the CDR3 DNA reads TGTGCCAGCAGCCAAGGGGGACAGGGAAATTCACCCCTCCACTTT. It yields the protein CASSQGGQGNSPLHF.

The chain links TRBV5-6 to TRBJ1-6, with D uncertain. The CDR3 loop spans 13 amino acids. From germline, CDR1 is SGHDT and CDR2 YYEEEE. Trimming removed 0 bases at V and 10 bases at J, with 8 bases between. The CDR3 here is CASSLGRFSPLHF. In DNA, the CDR3 is TGTGCCAGCAGCTTGGGGCGGTTCTCACCCCTCCACTTT. The full variable domain, with the rest looked up from reference TRBV5-6 and TRBJ1-6, is DAGVTQSPTHLIKTRGQQVTLRCSPKSGHDTVSWYQQALGQGPQFIFQYYEEEERQRGNFPDRFSGHQFPNYSSELNVNALLLGDSALYLCASSLGRFSPLHFGNGTRLTVT.

The rearrangement links TRBV19 to TRBJ1-2; TRBD1 aligns across 9 bases. The CDR3 spans 16 residues. Germline CDR1 reads LNHDA; CDR2 reads SQIVND (reference sequence). After removal of 5 bases from V and 3 bases from J, the junction contained 10 bases not matched to a gene. The CDR3 DNA sequence: TGTGCCAGTAGTTTCATCGGCGACAGGGGGGACTATGGCTACACCTTC. As protein: CASSFIGDRGDYGYTF.

The chain is built from TRBV6-6 and TRBJ2-7; TRBD1 matches at 10 bases. V lost 7 bases and J lost 4; bases outside the gene matches: 7. The germline CDR1 and CDR2 sequences are MNHNY and SVGAGI (reference sequence). This CDR3 contains 14 residues. CDR3 coding DNA: TGTGCCAGCATGCCGACAGGGGGCACGTACGAGCAGTACTTC. This gives the protein CASMPTGGTYEQYF.

The CDR3 DNA reads TGTGCCTGGAGTGTACAGGTGGGGGAGACCCAGTACTTC. Protein sequence: CAWSVQVGETQYF. The J gene is TRBJ2-5, the V gene TRBV30, with D perhaps TRBD1 (5 bases). Germline values: CDR1 GTSNPN, CDR2 SVGIG (reference sequence). The length of the CDR3 is 13 residues. Trimming took off 0 bases at V and 5 bases at J, with 10 bases between the two ends.

The sample holds one count of this clone. The chain joins TRBV16 to TRBJ2-7, with 11 bases aligning to TRBD1. Trimming removed 2 bases from V and 6 bases from J; junction bases left unmatched: 6. The CDR3 has 15 amino acids. Germline V CDR1 and CDR2: KGHSY, FQNENV. CDR3 loop: CASSQIGTGGSEQYF. The CDR3, as DNA: TGTGCCAGCAGCCAAATCGGGACAGGGGGATCCGAGCAGTACTTC.

J is TRBJ1-1 and V is TRBV2; D is unclear. CDR1 and CDR2 (germline): SNHLY, FYNNEI. This CDR3 is built from 12 residues. V was shortened by 8 bases and J by 4 bases, with 11 bases between the two germline ends. CDR3: CASYRVGTEAFF. CDR3 nucleotides: TGTGCCAGCTATCGGGTCGGCACTGAAGCTTTCTTT.

The rearrangement links TRBV20-1 to TRBJ2-1; D not certain. V was cut by 5 bases and J by 4 bases, with 6 bases left in between. Per the germline V gene, CDR1 is DFQATT and CDR2 is SNEGSKA (reference sequence). The CDR3 totals 11 residues. The DNA of the CDR3 is TGCAGTGCTTTCCCATACAATGAGCAGTTCTTC. The encoded protein is CSAFPYNEQFF.